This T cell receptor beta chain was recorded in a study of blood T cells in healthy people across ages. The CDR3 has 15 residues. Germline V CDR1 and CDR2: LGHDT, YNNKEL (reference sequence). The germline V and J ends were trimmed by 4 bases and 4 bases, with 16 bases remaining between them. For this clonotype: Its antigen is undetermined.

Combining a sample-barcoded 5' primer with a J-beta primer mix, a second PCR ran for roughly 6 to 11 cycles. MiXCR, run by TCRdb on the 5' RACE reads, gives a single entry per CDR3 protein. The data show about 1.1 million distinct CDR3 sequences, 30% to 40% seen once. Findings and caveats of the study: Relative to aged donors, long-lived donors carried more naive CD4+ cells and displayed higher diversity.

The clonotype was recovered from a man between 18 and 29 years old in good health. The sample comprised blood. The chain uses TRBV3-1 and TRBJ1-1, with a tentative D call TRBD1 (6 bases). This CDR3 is CASSPSVGGFTEAFF. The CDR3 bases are TGTGCCAGCAGCCCTTCGGTTGGGGGCTTCACTGAAGCTTTCTTT. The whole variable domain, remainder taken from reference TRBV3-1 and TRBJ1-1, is DTAVSQTPKYLVTQMGNDKSIKCEQNLGHDTMYWYKQDSKKFLKIMFSYNNKELIINETVPNRFSPKSPDKAHLNLHINSLELGDSAVYFCASSPSVGGFTEAFFGQGTRLTVV.